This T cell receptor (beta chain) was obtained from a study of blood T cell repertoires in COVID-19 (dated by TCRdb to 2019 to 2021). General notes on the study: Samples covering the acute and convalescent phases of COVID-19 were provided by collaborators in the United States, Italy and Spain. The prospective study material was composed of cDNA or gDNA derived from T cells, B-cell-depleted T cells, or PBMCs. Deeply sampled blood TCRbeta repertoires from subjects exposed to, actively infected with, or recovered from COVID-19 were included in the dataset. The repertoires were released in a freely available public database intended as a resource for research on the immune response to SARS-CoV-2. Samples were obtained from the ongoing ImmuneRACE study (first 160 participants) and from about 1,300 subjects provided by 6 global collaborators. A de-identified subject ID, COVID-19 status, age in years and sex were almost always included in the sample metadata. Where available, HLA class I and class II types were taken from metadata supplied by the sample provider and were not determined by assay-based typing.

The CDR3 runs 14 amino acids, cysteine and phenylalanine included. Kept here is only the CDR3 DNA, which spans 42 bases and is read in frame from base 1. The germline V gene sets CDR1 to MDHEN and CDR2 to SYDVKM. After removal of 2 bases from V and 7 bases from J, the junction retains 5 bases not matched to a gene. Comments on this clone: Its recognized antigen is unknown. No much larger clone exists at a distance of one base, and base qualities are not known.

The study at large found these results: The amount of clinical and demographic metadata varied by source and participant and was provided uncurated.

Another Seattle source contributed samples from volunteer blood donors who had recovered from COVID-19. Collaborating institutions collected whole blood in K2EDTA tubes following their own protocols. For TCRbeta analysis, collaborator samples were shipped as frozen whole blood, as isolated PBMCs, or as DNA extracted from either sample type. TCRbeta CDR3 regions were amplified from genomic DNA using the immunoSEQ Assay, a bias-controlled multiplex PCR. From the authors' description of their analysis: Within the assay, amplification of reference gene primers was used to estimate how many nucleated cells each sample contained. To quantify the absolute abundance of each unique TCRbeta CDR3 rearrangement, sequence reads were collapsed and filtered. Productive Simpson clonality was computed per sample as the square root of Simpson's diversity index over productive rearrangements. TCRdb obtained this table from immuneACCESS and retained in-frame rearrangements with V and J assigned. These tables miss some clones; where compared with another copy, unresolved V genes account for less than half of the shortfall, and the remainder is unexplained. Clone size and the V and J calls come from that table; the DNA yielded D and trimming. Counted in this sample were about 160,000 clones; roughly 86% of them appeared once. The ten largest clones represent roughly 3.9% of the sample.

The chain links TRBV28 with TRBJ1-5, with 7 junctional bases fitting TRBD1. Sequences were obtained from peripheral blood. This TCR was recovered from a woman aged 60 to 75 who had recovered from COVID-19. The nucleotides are TGTGCCAGCAGTTTAATCGCAGGGGGGCAGCCCCAGCATTTT. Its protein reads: CASSLIAGGQPQHF.